This TCR beta chain came from a study of blood T cell repertoires in COVID-19. For the study at large: The samples span acute and convalescent COVID-19 from the United States, Italy and Spain. Nucleic acid was either cDNA or gDNA, and it came from T cells, B-cell-depleted T cells, or PBMCs.

Original methodology: Estimation of nucleated cell counts was performed using reference gene primer amplification. Some clones are missing from TCRdb's copy, which holds only in-frame ones; the method was immunoSEQ multiplex PCR. The V and J calls and clone size are taken from that table; D and trimming were inferred from the DNA. Here the sample spans roughly 700,000 clones, more than 80% being singletons. V lost 2 bases and J lost 7; bases outside the gene matches: 8. CDR1 SGHRS and CDR2 YFSETQ come from the germline V gene. This CDR3 contains 17 residues. The chain links TRBV5-1 to TRBJ1-6; 11 nucleotides agree with TRBD1. What was sequenced was peripheral blood. This TCR was sampled from a woman aged 18-30 years with acute or convalescent COVID-19. The CDR3 spells CASSFLGQGAFNSPLHF. The CDR3 bases are TGCGCCAGCAGCTTTCTTGGACAGGGGGCTTTCAATTCACCCCTCCACTTT.